This T cell receptor (beta chain) was obtained from a study of OX40 agonist ivuxolimab in advanced cancers. Findings of the study overall: The 0.1-3.0 mg/kg partial responders had among the lowest clonal expansion.

On this clone itself: Its antigen remains unidentified.

The repertoire was sequenced with immunoSEQ multiplex PCR; TCRdb's copy has only in-frame clones and lacks some. The table includes 70,000 to 75,000 clones, around 90% detected once. Germline CDR1 reads MNHEY; CDR2 reads SMNVEV (reference sequence). The CDR3 is made up of 13 amino acids. V lost 8 bases and J 3 bases, leaving 14 bases between the germline ends. The rearrangement joins TRBV27 to TRBJ2-7, with D perhaps matching TRBD1 or TRBD2 (5 bases each). The origin of this receptor is an adult with an advanced solid tumor such as melanoma, head and neck, liver or kidney cancer. The starting material was CD4+ or CD8+ T cells sorted from blood, obtained in a trial of the OX40 agonist ivuxolimab. For the CDR3, the DNA is TGTGCCAGCGCCCCGGGGCAGGGCTACGAGCAGTACTTC. The encoded protein is CASAPGQGYEQYF.